This TCR beta chain came from a study of beta chain features in type 1 diabetes. Only one heparinised blood draw was taken per donor, and its volume averaged about 120 mL. A sort by CD45RO/CCR7/CD25/CD127/CD95/CD27 yielded CD4+ naive, central memory, regulatory and stem cell-like memory cells. Expressed TCRB transcripts were sequenced after all isolated RNA was converted to cDNA. Profiled with immunoSEQ multiplex PCR; TCRdb holds only in-frame clones, not every one. The table shows under 300,000 clones, with 8% occurring only once. About this clone itself: Its antigen is unknown.

The CDR3 has 13 residues. Germline CDR1 LGHNA, CDR2 YNFKEQ. V lost 0 bases, J lost 9 bases, and 11 bases lay in between. Notes on the study in general: Over-representation of high TCR-expressing cells was a possible consequence of cDNA sequencing.

The sequence was collected from a woman under 30 in good health. Sequencing was carried out using central memory CD4+ T cells from blood. This sequence joins TRBV4-2 and TRBJ1-1; D gene ambiguous. The CDR3 DNA follows: TGTGCCAGCAGCCAAGATTGGGCAGGCAAAGCTTTCTTT. Protein product: CASSQDWAGKAFF.